These T cell receptor beta chains were read from a single sample in a study of T cell responses to AZD1222 COVID-19 vaccine. Some clones are missing from TCRdb's copy, which holds only in-frame ones; the method was immunoSEQ multiplex PCR. The table has around 140,000 clones, 92% seen once. The sequences come from peripheral blood, collected on day 0 of AZD1222 vaccination. Receptor source: an adult in good health. Both conserved end residues are part of each CDR3. The D gene is left open where the match is weak. The size entry is marked missing in some rows and otherwise reads once, few, many or a size class.

-	TRBV28	TRBJ2-2	few	TGTGCCAGCAGTTTATGGGGCGGGCATCGGGGGGAGCTGTTTTTT	CASSLWGGHRGELFF
-	TRBV9	TRBJ2-1	-	TGTGCCAGCAGCGTAGGGGGGGCGCACAGGGAGCAGTTCTTC	CASSVGGAHREQFF
-	TRBV28	TRBJ1-4	-	TGTGCCAGCAGTTTATATCTGTCAGCAACTAATGAAAAACTGTTTTTT	CASSLYLSATNEKLFF
TRBD1	TRBV2	TRBJ2-5	-	TGTGCCGGCCAAATCGACAGGGGGGTAGAGACCCAGTACTTC	CAGQIDRGVETQYF
TRBD2	TRBV5-6	TRBJ2-1	-	TGTGCCAGCAGCTTGTTAGGTAGCGGGACTCTGTCCTACAATGAGCAGTTCTTC	CASSLLGSGTLSYNEQFF
-	TRBV28	TRBJ2-7	-	TGTGCCAGCAGCCCGGTGGGGTTCGAGCAGTACTTC	CASSPVGFEQYF
-	TRBV30	TRBJ2-7	once	TGTGCCTGGAGTGTGCCGGGGAGTAAGGATCTCGGGCAGTACTTC	CAWSVPGSKDLGQYF
-	TRBV10-1	TRBJ2-7	-	TGCGCCAGCAGTGAGAAGGGTTCTCCCTACGAGCAGTACTTC	CASSEKGSPYEQYF
TRBD2	TRBV4-1	TRBJ2-1	-	TGCGCCAGCAGCCACGGACTAGCGGGAGAGGCCTACAATGAGCAGTTCTTC	CASSHGLAGEAYNEQFF
-	TRBV2	TRBJ1-1	-	TGTGCCAGCACTCAGGAGAACACTGAAGCTTTCTTT	CASTQENTEAFF
-	TRBV5-4	TRBJ1-2	-	TGTGCCAGCAGCTTGAGCCTTGCGCGGGGAGGTCATGGCTACACCTTC	CASSLSLARGGHGYTF
TRBD2	TRBV19	TRBJ2-3	-	TGTGCCAGTAGTATAGATAGCGGGAGCACAGATACGCAGTATTTT	CASSIDSGSTDTQYF
-	TRBV30	TRBJ2-5	-	TGTGCCTGGAGTTTGTGGGAGACCCAGTACTTC	CAWSLWETQYF
-	TRBV7-2	TRBJ2-7	-	TGTGCCAGCAGACGGACAGCAGCCTACGAGCAGTACTTC	CASRRTAAYEQYF